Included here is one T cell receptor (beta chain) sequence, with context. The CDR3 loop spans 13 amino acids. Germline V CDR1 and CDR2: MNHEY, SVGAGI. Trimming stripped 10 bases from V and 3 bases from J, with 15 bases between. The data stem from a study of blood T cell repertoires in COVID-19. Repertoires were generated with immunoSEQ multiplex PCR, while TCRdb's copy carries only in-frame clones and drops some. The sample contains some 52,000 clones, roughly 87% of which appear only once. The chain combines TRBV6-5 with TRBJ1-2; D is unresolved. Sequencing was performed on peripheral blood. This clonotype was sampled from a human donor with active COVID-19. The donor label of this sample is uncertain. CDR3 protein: CATFRLEDYGYTF. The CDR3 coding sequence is TGTGCCACCTTCAGGCTGGAAGACTATGGCTACACCTTC.